A selection of T cell receptor beta chains follows, all from one sample in a study of shared clonotypes between healthy human individuals. Assay: immunoSEQ multiplex PCR; the TCRdb copy retains only in-frame clones and omits some. The table includes approximately 940,000 clones, approximately 76% detected once. Source material: memory CD4+ T cells sorted from blood. Receptor source: a man younger than 35 in good health. Each CDR3 is given with its conserved first and last residue. The order of the fields is clone size, J gene, V gene, D gene, CDR3 DNA, CDR3 protein. A D gene is named only where the DNA matches it firmly. The size field is filled for only some rows; it gives once, few, many or a size class.

>NA|TRBJ2-5|TRBV7-2|NA
TGTGCCAGCAGCCCCTACGGCTCCCCAGGGTACCAAGAGACCCAGTACTTC
CASSPYGSPGYQETQYF
>NA|TRBJ1-1|TRBV6-5|NA
TGTGCCAGCAGCAGGCTGAGGGATAAAGCTTTCTTT
CASSRLRDKAFF
>NA|TRBJ2-1|TRBV10-1|TRBD2
TGCGCCAGCAGATCCCAGCGGGGTGGGACGGAGCAGTTCTTC
CASRSQRGGTEQFF
>NA|TRBJ2-5|TRBV5-4|NA
TGTGCCAGCAGCTTGGACCGAGGGAGGACCCAGTACTTC
CASSLDRGRTQYF
>NA|TRBJ2-2|TRBV7-2|TRBD2
TGTGCCAGCAGCTTAACTAGCGGGAGTGGTGCCGGGGAGCTGTTTTTT
CASSLTSGSGAGELFF
>NA|TRBJ2-3|TRBV7-9|NA
TGTGCCAGCAGCTCGACGGTTACTAGCACAGATACGCAGTATTTT
CASSSTVTSTDTQYF
>NA|TRBJ2-5|TRBV7-9|TRBD1
TGTGCCAGCAGCTCAGGGGGACAGCAAGAGACCCAGTACTTC
CASSSGGQQETQYF
>NA|TRBJ2-5|TRBV5-1|TRBD1
TGCGCCAGCAGCGGCACCGGGACAGGGAACCAAGAGACCCAGTACTTC
CASSGTGTGNQETQYF
>NA|TRBJ2-4|TRBV5-1|TRBD2
TGCGCCAGCAGCTTGGATAGCGGGGCAAAAAACATTCAGTACTTC
CASSLDSGAKNIQYF
>NA|TRBJ1-3|TRBV30|NA
TGTGCCTGGAAAGGGGACGGAAACACCATATATTTT
CAWKGDGNTIYF
>NA|TRBJ1-6|TRBV15|NA
TGTGCCACCAGCAGAGGTACAGGAGATTCACCCCTCCACTTT
CATSRGTGDSPLHF
>NA|TRBJ2-1|TRBV6-6|NA
TGTGCCAGCAGTCGGGGCAATGAGCAGTTCTTC
CASSRGNEQFF
>once|TRBJ2-4|TRBV11-2|NA
TGTGCCAGCAGCTTCTCCGACATTCAGTACTTC
CASSFSDIQYF
>NA|TRBJ2-5|TRBV27|NA
TGTGCCAGCAGCCCCGGACCCCCCCCTATTGGGACCCAGTACTTC
CASSPGPPPIGTQYF
>NA|TRBJ1-2|TRBV28|NA
TGTGCCACCAGCAGGGGAGGTCTTCCTAGCTACACCTTC
CATSRGGLPSYTF
>NA|TRBJ1-2|TRBV5-6|NA
TGTGCCAGCAGCTTGAACACTTGGACAGCTAACTATGGCTACACCTTC
CASSLNTWTANYGYTF
>NA|TRBJ1-5|TRBV19|TRBD1
TGTGCCAGTAGTATAGTGACAGGGGGCCTCACGGGGAGCAATCAGCCCCAGCATTTT
CASSIVTGGLTGSNQPQHF
>NA|TRBJ2-1|TRBV9|NA
TGTGCCAGCAGCCTACAGGGCTACAATGAGCAGTTCTTC
CASSLQGYNEQFF
>NA|TRBJ1-2|TRBV27|NA
TGTGCCAGCATGGGGGGGCAGGGGCCCCCCTACACCTTC
CASMGGQGPPYTF
>NA|TRBJ2-7|TRBV5-1|NA
TGCGCCAGCAGCTTACAAGGCAACGAGCAGTACTTC
CASSLQGNEQYF
>NA|TRBJ2-7|TRBV2|NA
TGTGCCAGCATGCAGGACTTCCCCGTCCTCTACGAGCAGTACTTC
CASMQDFPVLYEQYF
>NA|TRBJ2-1|TRBV7-2|NA
TGTGCCAGCAGCGAACAGGGCAATGAGCAGTTCTTC
CASSEQGNEQFF
>NA|TRBJ1-1|TRBV14|NA
TGTGCTACGGGGCGACTGAACACTGAAGCTTTCTTT
CATGRLNTEAFF
>NA|TRBJ2-7|TRBV5-4|NA
TGTGCCAGCAGCTTGGACCCACGGACCACCTACGAGCAGTACTTC
CASSLDPRTTYEQYF
>NA|TRBJ2-7|TRBV29-1|TRBD1
TGCAGCGTTGAAGGGACAGGGTCTCACGAGCAGTACTTC
CSVEGTGSHEQYF
>few|TRBJ1-1|TRBV30|NA
TGTGCCTGGAATCGGGTCGGCACTGAAGCTTTCTTT
CAWNRVGTEAFF
>NA|TRBJ2-2|TRBV18|NA
TGTGCCAGCTCACCATCCCAGGGGCACACCGGGGAGCTGTTTTTT
CASSPSQGHTGELFF
>many|TRBJ2-2|TRBV29-1|TRBD2
TGCAGCGTTGGCGGGAGGGCCGGAAACACCGGGGAGCTGTTTTTT
CSVGGRAGNTGELFF
>NA|TRBJ2-1|TRBV4-3|TRBD2
TGCGCCAGCAGCCAAGATCAGGTGCGGACTAGTCCCCATGATGAGCAGTTCTTC
CASSQDQVRTSPHDEQFF
>NA|TRBJ2-2|TRBV5-1|NA
TGCGCCAGCAGCTTGATTGCGGGGTCGAACACCGGGGAGCTGTTTTTT
CASSLIAGSNTGELFF
>once|TRBJ1-2|TRBV30|NA
TGTGCCTCACCGTCGACAGAGGCATATGGCTACACCTTC
CASPSTEAYGYTF
>once|TRBJ2-7|TRBV6-5|NA
TGTGCCAGCAGTTACAGCAGGCTTGGCGAGCAGTACTTC
CASSYSRLGEQYF
>NA|TRBJ2-1|TRBV2|TRBD2
TGTGCCAGCAGTGAAAGACTAGCTGATCCTGGAGAGCAGTTCTTC
CASSERLADPGEQFF
>NA|TRBJ1-2|TRBV7-8|NA
TGTGCCAGCAGCTCTGCTAGGGTCGACTATGGCTACACCTTC
CASSSARVDYGYTF
>once|TRBJ1-2|TRBV10-2|TRBD1
TGCGCCACTGGAGACAGGGTTCCTAACTATGGCTACACCTTC
CATGDRVPNYGYTF
>NA|TRBJ1-4|TRBV18|TRBD1
TGTGCCAGCTCAACAGGACAGGGGGAAAAACTGTTTTTT
CASSTGQGEKLFF
>NA|TRBJ2-4|TRBV10-2|TRBD1
TGCGCCAGCAACCAGGACAGGGGTACGGAAAACATTCAGTACTTC
CASNQDRGTENIQYF
>NA|TRBJ2-5|TRBV9|NA
TGTGCCAGCAGCGTAGCGGGGAATGAAGTGGAGACCCAGTACTTC
CASSVAGNEVETQYF
>NA|TRBJ2-1|TRBV10-1|NA
TGCGCCAGCAGCCTAGCGACCTCCTACAATGAGCAGTTCTTC
CASSLATSYNEQFF
>NA|TRBJ2-1|TRBV11-2|NA
TGTGCCAGCAGCTTAGACGGGCTGGGTGTCAATGAGCAGTTCTTC
CASSLDGLGVNEQFF
>NA|TRBJ1-1|TRBV4-1|NA
TGCGCCAGCAGCCGAATTCTACTGCGGTGGGGGAACACTGAAGCTTTCTTT
CASSRILLRWGNTEAFF
>NA|TRBJ1-2|TRBV7-2|NA
TGTGCCAGCAGCCATGACAGCCTCTATGGCTACACCTTC
CASSHDSLYGYTF
>NA|TRBJ1-1|TRBV10-1|TRBD1
TGCGCCAGCAGCGCCGAGGACAGGCCCACTGAAGCTTTCTTT
CASSAEDRPTEAFF
>NA|TRBJ1-5|TRBV19|NA
TGTGCCAGTAGGGGTCCCGATCAGCCCCAGCATTTT
CASRGPDQPQHF
>NA|TRBJ1-6|TRBV27|NA
TGTGCCAGCAGTTTTGGACAGAATTCACCCCTCCACTTT
CASSFGQNSPLHF
>NA|TRBJ2-1|TRBV11-2|NA
TGTGCCAGCAGCTTAACAGCGGCCTACAATGAGCAGTTCTTC
CASSLTAAYNEQFF
>NA|TRBJ2-5|TRBV19|TRBD2
TGTGCCAGTAGTGCGGGACTAGCGTCTGAGACCCAGTACTTC
CASSAGLASETQYF
>NA|TRBJ1-3|TRBV11-2|NA
TGTGCCAGCAGCCACTCAACGGGGCCCACCTCTGGAAACACCATATATTTT
CASSHSTGPTSGNTIYF
>NA|TRBJ1-1|TRBV4-3|TRBD1
TGCGCCAGCAGCCAGACTCCGGGACAGGGGGGAGGTGAAGCTTTCTTT
CASSQTPGQGGGEAFF
>once|TRBJ2-2|TRBV2|TRBD2
TGTGCCAGCAGTGTAGCGGGAGGAGAAACCGGGGAGCTGTTTTTT
CASSVAGGETGELFF
>NA|TRBJ1-5|TRBV7-2|TRBD1
TGTGCCAGCAGCCGACAGGGATCCCAGCCCCAGCATTTT
CASSRQGSQPQHF
>NA|TRBJ2-2|TRBV5-1|NA
TGCGCCAGCAGCTTGTATGCCCTAATGAACACCGGGGAGCTGTTTTTT
CASSLYALMNTGELFF
>NA|TRBJ2-3|TRBV11-2|NA
TGTGCCAGCAGCTTAGGTAGCGGCTACACAGATACGCAGTATTTT
CASSLGSGYTDTQYF
>NA|TRBJ2-3|TRBV9|NA
TGTGCCAGCAGCCCGGGACTCCGCACAGATACGCAGTATTTT
CASSPGLRTDTQYF